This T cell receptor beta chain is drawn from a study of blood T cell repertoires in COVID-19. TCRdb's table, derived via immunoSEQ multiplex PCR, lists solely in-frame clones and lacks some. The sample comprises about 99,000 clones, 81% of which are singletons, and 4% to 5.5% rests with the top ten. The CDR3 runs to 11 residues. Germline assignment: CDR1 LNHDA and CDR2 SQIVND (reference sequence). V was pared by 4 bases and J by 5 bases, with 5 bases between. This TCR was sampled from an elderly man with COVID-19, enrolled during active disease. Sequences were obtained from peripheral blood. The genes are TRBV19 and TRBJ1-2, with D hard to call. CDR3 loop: CASSTGYGYTF. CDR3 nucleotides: TGTGCCAGTAGTACGGGGTATGGCTACACCTTC.